This T cell receptor beta chain was found in a study of blood T cell repertoires in COVID-19. Using immunoSEQ multiplex PCR, the repertoire was profiled, and TCRdb retains in-frame clones only, with some absent. The data contain hundreds of thousands of clones, roughly 90% of them seen just once; the ten biggest clones take up 2.6%. The CDR3 consists of 14 residues. The V gene's germline CDR1 is SGHAT and CDR2 FQDESV (reference sequence). V lost 0 bases and J lost 7, with 13 bases in between. The sequence was obtained from a man aged 60 to 75 who had recovered from COVID-19. The chain recombines TRBV11-1 with TRBJ2-7, with D possibly being TRBD2 (5 bases). The specimen was PBMCs or T cells enriched from blood (not recorded which). The CDR3 nucleotides read TGTGCCAGCAGCTTAGCGGAAAAGGGCGGGGAGCAGTACTTC. Its protein is CASSLAEKGGEQYF.